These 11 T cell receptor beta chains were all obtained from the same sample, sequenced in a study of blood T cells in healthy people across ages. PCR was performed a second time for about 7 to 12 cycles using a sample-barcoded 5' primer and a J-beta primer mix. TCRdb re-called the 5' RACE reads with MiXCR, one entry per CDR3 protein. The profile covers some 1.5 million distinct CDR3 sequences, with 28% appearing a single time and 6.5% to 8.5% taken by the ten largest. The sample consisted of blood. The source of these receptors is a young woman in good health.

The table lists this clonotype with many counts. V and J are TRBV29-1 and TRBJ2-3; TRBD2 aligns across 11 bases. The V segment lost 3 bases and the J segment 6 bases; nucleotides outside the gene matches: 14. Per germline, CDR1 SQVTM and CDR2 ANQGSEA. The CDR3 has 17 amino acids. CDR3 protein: CSVEALAGGLRTDTQYF. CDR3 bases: TGCAGCGTTGAGGCTCTAGCGGGAGGATTGAGGACGGATACGCAGTATTTT.

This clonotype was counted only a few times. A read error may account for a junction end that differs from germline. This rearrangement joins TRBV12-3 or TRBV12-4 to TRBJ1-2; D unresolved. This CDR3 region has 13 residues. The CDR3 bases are TGTGCCAGCAGTGAGCCGGAACGCTATAGCTACACCTTC. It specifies CASSEPERYSYTF.

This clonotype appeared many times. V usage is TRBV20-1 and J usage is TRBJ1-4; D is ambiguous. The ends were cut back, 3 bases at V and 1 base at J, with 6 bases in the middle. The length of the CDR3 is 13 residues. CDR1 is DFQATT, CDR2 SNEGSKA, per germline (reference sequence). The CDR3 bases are TGCAGTGCTAGCCTTGGAACTAATGAAAAACTGTTTTTT. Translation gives CSASLGTNEKLFF.

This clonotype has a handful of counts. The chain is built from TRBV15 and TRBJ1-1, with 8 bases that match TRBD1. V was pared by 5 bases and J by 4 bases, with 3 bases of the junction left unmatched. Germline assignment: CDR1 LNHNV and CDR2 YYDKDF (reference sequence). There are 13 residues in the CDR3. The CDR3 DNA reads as TGTGCCACCAGCGGCGACAGGGGCACTGAAGCTTTCTTT. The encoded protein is CATSGDRGTEAFF.

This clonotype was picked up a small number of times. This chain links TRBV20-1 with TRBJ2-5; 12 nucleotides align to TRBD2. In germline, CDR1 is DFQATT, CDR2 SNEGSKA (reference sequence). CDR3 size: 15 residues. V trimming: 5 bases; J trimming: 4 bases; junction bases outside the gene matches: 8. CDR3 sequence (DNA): TGCAGTGCTGGTGACATGACTAGCGGGAGAGAGACCCAGTACTTC. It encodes CSAGDMTSGRETQYF.

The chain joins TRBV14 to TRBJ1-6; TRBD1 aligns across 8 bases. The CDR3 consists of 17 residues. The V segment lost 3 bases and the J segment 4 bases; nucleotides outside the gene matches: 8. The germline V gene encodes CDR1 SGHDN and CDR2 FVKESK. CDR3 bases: TGTGCCAGCAGCCAGGAGGGACAGGTGGCTTATAATTCACCCCTCCACTTT. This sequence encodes CASSQEGQVAYNSPLHF.

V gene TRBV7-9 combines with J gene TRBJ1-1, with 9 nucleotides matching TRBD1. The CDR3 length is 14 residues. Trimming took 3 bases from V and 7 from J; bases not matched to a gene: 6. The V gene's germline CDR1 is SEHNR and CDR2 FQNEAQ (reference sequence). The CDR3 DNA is TGTGCCAGCAGCTTTCTTGGACAGGGGAGTGAAGCTTTCTTT. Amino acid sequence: CASSFLGQGSEAFF.

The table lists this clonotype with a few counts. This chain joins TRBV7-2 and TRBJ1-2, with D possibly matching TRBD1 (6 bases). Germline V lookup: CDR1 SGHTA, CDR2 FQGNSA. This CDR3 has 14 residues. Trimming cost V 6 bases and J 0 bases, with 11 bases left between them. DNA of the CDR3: TGTGCCAGCAGATGGGACATTTCTAACTATGGCTACACCTTC. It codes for CASRWDISNYGYTF.

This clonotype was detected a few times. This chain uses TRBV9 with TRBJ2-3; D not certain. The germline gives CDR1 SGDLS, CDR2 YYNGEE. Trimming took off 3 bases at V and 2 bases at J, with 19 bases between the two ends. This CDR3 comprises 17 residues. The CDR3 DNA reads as TGTGCCAGCAGCGAACAAGACAATCGCTTTAACACAGATACGCAGTATTTT. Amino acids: CASSEQDNRFNTDTQYF.

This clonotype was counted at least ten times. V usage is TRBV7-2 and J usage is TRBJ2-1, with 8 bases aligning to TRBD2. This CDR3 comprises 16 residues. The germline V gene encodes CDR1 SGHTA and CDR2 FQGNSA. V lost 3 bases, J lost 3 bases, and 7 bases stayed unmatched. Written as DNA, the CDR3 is TGTGCCAGCAGCTTGTCAAGCGGGAGTTTCTACAATGAGCAGTTCTTC. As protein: CASSLSSGSFYNEQFF.

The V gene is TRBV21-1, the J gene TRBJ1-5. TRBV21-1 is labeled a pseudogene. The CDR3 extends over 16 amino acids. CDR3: CASSNQGIIRNQPQHF. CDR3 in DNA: TGTGCCAGCAGCAACCAAGGAATAATCAGAAATCAGCCCCAGCATTTT.